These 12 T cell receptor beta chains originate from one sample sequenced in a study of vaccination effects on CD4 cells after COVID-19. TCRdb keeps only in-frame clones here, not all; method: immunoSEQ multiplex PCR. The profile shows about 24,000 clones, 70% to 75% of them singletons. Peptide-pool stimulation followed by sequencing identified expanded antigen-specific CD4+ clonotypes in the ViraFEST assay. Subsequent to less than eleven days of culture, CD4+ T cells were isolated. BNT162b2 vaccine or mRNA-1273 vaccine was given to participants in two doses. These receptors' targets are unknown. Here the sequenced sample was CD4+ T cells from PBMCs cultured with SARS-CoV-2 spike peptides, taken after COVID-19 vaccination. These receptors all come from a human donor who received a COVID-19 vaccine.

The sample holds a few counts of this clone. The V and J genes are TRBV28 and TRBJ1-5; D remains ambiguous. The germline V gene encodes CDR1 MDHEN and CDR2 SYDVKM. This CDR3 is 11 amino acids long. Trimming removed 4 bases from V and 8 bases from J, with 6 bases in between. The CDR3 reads CASSSGKPQHF. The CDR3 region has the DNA TGTGCCAGCAGTTCGGGGAAGCCCCAGCATTTT.

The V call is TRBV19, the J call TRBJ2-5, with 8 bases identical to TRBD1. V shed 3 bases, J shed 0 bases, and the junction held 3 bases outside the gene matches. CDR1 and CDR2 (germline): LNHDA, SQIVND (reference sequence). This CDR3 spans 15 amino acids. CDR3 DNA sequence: TGTGCCAGTAGTATCCGCAGGGGGCACCAAGAGACCCAGTACTTC. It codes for CASSIRRGHQETQYF.

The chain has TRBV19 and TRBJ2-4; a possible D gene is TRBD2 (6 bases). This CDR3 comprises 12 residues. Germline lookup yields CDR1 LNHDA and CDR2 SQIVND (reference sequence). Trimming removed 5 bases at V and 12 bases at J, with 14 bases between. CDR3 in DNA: TGTGCCAGTAGTCTAGGTCGGGGGTCTCAGTACTTC. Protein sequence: CASSLGRGSQYF.

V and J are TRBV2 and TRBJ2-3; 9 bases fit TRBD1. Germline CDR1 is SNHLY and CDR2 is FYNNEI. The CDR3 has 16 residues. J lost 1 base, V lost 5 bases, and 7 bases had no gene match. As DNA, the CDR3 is TGTGCCAGCAGTCCGGGACAGGGCTACGGCACAGATACGCAGTATTTT. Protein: CASSPGQGYGTDTQYF.

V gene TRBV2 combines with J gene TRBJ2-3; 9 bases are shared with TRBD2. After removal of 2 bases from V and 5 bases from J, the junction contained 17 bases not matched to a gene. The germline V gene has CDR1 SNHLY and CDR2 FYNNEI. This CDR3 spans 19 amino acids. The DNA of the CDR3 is TGTGCCAGCAGTGAATTCGCTAGCGGGACCCTCCCTGGGGGAGATACGCAGTATTTT. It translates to CASSEFASGTLPGGDTQYF.

In DNA, the CDR3 is TGCGCCAGCAGTGATTCGGGACAGGGGAACACCGGGGAGCTGTTTTTT. Translation: CASSDSGQGNTGELFF. The chain has TRBV10-1 and TRBJ2-2, with 9 bases lining up with TRBD1. V gave up 3 bases and J gave up 1 base; unmatched junction bases: 3. Germline V gene lookup returns CDR1 WNHNN and CDR2 SYGVQD (reference sequence). The CDR3 runs 16 residues.

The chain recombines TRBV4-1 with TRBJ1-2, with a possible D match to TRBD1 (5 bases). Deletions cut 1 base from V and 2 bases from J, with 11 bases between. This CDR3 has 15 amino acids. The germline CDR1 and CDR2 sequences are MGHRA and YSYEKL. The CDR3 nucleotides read TGCGCCAGCAGCCAAGTTAAGCAGGGCAACTATGGCTACACCTTC. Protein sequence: CASSQVKQGNYGYTF.

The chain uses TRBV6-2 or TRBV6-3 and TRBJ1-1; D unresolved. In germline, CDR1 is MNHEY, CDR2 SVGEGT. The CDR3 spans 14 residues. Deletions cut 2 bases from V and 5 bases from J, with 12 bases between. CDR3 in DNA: TGTGCCAGCAGTTACAATCCGGGCGCGACTGAAGCTTTCTTT. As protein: CASSYNPGATEAFF.

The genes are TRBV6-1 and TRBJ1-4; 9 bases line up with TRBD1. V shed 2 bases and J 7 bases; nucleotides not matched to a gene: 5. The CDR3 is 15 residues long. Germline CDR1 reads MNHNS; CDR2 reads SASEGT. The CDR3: CASSEQDRGFEKLFF. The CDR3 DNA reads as TGTGCCAGCAGTGAACAGGACAGGGGTTTTGAAAAACTGTTTTTT.

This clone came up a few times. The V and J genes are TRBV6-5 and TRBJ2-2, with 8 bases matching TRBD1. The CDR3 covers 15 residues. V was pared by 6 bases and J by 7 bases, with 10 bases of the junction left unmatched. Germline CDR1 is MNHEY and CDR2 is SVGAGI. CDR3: CASSRGQGGGGELFF. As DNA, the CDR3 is TGTGCCAGCAGCAGAGGACAGGGAGGTGGCGGGGAGCTGTTTTTT.

This CDR3 is CASSFPRGGGNYGYTF. Written as DNA, the CDR3 is TGTGCCAGCAGCTTCCCAAGGGGAGGAGGGAACTATGGCTACACCTTC. The chain is built from TRBV7-9 and TRBJ1-2, with D perhaps TRBD1 (5 bases). With 3 bases removed from V and 2 bases from J, the gap between germline ends came to 16 bases. The germline V gene has CDR1 SEHNR and CDR2 FQNEAQ (reference sequence). The CDR3 runs 16 residues.

The DNA for the CDR3 is TGTGCCAGCAGCCAACTGACTCGGGTGGTAGGGAGGAACGAGCAGTACTTC. The encoded protein is CASSQLTRVVGRNEQYF. This chain links TRBV7-6 with TRBJ2-7, with D possibly being TRBD2 (6 bases). The CDR3 is 17 amino acids. CDR1 is SGHVS, CDR2 FNYEAQ, per germline. With 5 bases removed from V and 5 bases from J, the gap between germline ends came to 25 bases.